This is a list of T cell receptor beta chains from one sample in a study of vaccination effects on CD4 cells after COVID-19. Profiling relied on immunoSEQ multiplex PCR, and the TCRdb table lists in-frame clones only, not all of them. Of tens of thousands of clones listed, around 76% are singletons. No cognate antigen is known for these TCRs. Material: CD4+ T cells from PBMCs cultured with HCoV-229E spike peptides, obtained before COVID-19 vaccination. The receptors were gathered from a human donor who received a COVID-19 vaccine. Both conserved end residues are part of each CDR3. Fields, in order: CDR3 length, clone size, J gene, D gene, V gene, CDR3 protein, CDR3 DNA. D genes are given only for firm matches. Rows give clone size only sometimes, using once, few, many, or a class for an expanded clone.

15 . TRBJ2-5 TRBD1 TRBV6-5 CASHGQGVGQETQYF TGTGCCAGCCATGGACAGGGAGTAGGGCAAGAGACCCAGTACTTC
11 few TRBJ1-2 . TRBV19 CASSGRISFTF TGTGCCAGTAGCGGGCGCATTTCCTTCACCTTC
16 . TRBJ2-3 . TRBV9 CASSLQGPPDSDTQYF TGTGCCAGCAGCCTCCAGGGTCCCCCGGACTCAGATACGCAGTATTTT
13 . TRBJ1-2 . TRBV24-1 CATSEAGNYGYTF TGTGCCACCAGTGAGGCAGGAAACTATGGCTACACCTTC
16 . TRBJ1-6 . TRBV7-7 CASSQKQVSYNSPLHF TGTGCCAGCAGCCAAAAACAGGTATCCTATAATTCACCCCTCCACTTT
15 few TRBJ1-4 TRBD1 TRBV11-3 CASRPNRGRNEKLFF TGTGCCAGCAGGCCGAACAGGGGAAGGAATGAAAAACTGTTTTTT
15 . TRBJ2-2 TRBD1 TRBV2 CASTRQGATAGELFF TGTGCCAGCACCCGACAGGGAGCCACAGCGGGGGAGCTGTTTTTT
16 . TRBJ2-3 . TRBV11-2 CASSPRLEPGTDTQYF TGTGCCAGCAGCCCGAGACTGGAGCCGGGCACAGATACGCAGTATTTT
14 few TRBJ1-1 . TRBV7-3 CASSPGRKDTEAFF TGTGCCAGCAGCCCCGGACGGAAGGACACTGAAGCTTTCTTT
15 . TRBJ1-1 . TRBV21-1 CASSTSAGANTEAFF TGTGCCAGCAGCACCTCCGCAGGGGCGAACACTGAAGCTTTCTTT
15 . TRBJ2-5 TRBD1 TRBV7-9 CASSPGQVERETQYF TGTGCCAGCAGCCCCGGACAGGTGGAAAGAGAGACCCAGTACTTC
15 . TRBJ2-5 TRBD2 TRBV11-2 CASSLGGGDSETQYF TGTGCCAGCAGCTTAGGCGGGGGGGACTCTGAGACCCAGTACTTC
15 . TRBJ1-2 . TRBV4-1 CASSQASGVDYGYTF TGCGCCAGCAGCCAAGCGTCAGGAGTTGACTATGGCTACACCTTC
15 . TRBJ1-6 . TRBV5-1 CASSPMTGDNSPLHF TGCGCCAGCAGCCCCATGACAGGCGATAATTCACCCCTCCACTTT
15 . TRBJ1-6 TRBD1 TRBV5-1 CASSTGQINNSPLHF TGCGCCAGCAGCACGGGACAGATTAATAATTCACCCCTCCACTTT
15 few TRBJ1-2 . TRBV9 CASSVALRGSYGYTF TGTGCCAGCAGCGTAGCGTTAAGGGGTTCATATGGCTACACCTTC
14 . TRBJ1-6 . TRBV2 CASSELMRDSPLHF TGTGCCAGCAGTGAACTTATGAGGGATTCACCCCTCCACTTT
14 . TRBJ2-1 TRBD2 TRBV9 CASSIAGEYNEQFF TGTGCCAGCAGCATAGCGGGGGAGTACAATGAGCAGTTCTTC
15 . TRBJ2-3 TRBD1 TRBV11-3 CASSQGGSRTDTQYF TGTGCCAGCAGCCAAGGGGGCAGCCGCACAGATACGCAGTATTTT
15 . TRBJ2-3 TRBD2 TRBV24-1 CATSRGLAGTDTQYF TGTGCCACCAGTAGGGGACTAGCGGGGACAGATACGCAGTATTTT
12 . TRBJ1-2 TRBD1 TRBV12-3/TRBV12-4 CASSLGQGGYTF TGTGCCAGCAGTTTAGGACAGGGCGGCTACACCTTC
15 . TRBJ1-2 TRBD1 TRBV13 CASSLAALQGAGYTF TGTGCCAGCAGCTTAGCGGCGCTGCAGGGGGCGGGCTACACCTTC
15 . TRBJ1-6 TRBD1 TRBV19 CASSVAGTGVSPLHF TGTGCCAGTAGTGTGGCCGGGACAGGGGTGTCACCCCTCCACTTT
19 . TRBJ1-6 . TRBV5-6 CASSTYRTAYSSYNSPLHF TGTGCCAGCAGCACATATAGGACAGCGTATTCCTCCTATAATTCACCCCTCCACTTT
13 . TRBJ1-5 . TRBV24-1 CATSGRDLRPQHF TGTGCCACCAGTGGTCGGGACCTCAGGCCCCAGCATTTT
12 . TRBJ1-2 . TRBV18 CASSPQGDGYTF TGTGCCAGCTCACCACAGGGCGATGGCTACACCTTC
15 . TRBJ2-1 TRBD2 TRBV7-3 CASSSAPGLASEQFF TGTGCCAGCAGTTCGGCGCCCGGACTAGCGTCTGAGCAGTTCTTC
15 . TRBJ2-2 TRBD1 TRBV6-6 CASSLPTGVAGELFF TGTGCCAGCAGTTTACCTACAGGGGTTGCCGGGGAGCTGTTTTTT
16 few TRBJ1-4 TRBD1 TRBV4-1 CASSQGQGPTNEKLFF TGCGCCAGCAGCCAGGGACAGGGTCCCACTAATGAAAAACTGTTTTTT
17 . TRBJ2-5 . TRBV7-9 CASSLARGQGKGETQYF TGTGCCAGCAGCTTAGCGAGAGGGCAGGGGAAGGGGGAGACCCAGTACTTC
15 . TRBJ2-3 . TRBV18 CASSPYYSGTDTQYF TGTGCCAGCTCACCATACTATAGTGGCACAGATACGCAGTATTTT
14 . TRBJ1-5 . TRBV2 CASRGGGAGQPQHF TGTGCCAGCAGAGGGGGAGGGGCCGGTCAGCCCCAGCATTTT
13 . TRBJ1-2 . TRBV9 CASSVGRENGYTF TGTGCCAGCAGCGTAGGACGGGAAAATGGCTACACCTTC
15 . TRBJ2-5 . TRBV7-8 CASSLVGRSQETQYF TGTGCCAGCAGCTTAGTAGGCAGGAGCCAAGAGACCCAGTACTTC
14 . TRBJ1-2 . TRBV10-2 CASSDGQLDYGYTF TGCGCCAGCAGTGATGGACAGTTGGACTATGGCTACACCTTC
13 . TRBJ1-1 . TRBV18 CASSPTGSTEAFF TGTGCCAGCTCTCCTACAGGGTCAACTGAAGCTTTCTTT
16 . TRBJ2-2 TRBD2 TRBV5-1 CASIEYSGGNTGELFF TGCGCCAGCATTGAGTATAGCGGGGGTAACACCGGGGAGCTGTTTTTT
13 . TRBJ1-6 . TRBV15 CATSREGGSPLHF TGTGCCACCAGCAGAGAGGGCGGGTCACCCCTCCACTTT
18 . TRBJ2-2 . TRBV24-1 CATSDGARGQQNTGELFF TGTGCCACCAGTGATGGGGCGCGAGGACAGCAGAACACCGGGGAGCTGTTTTTT
15 few TRBJ1-1 . TRBV18 CASSPGGGRNTEAFF TGTGCCAGCTCACCAGGAGGGGGGAGAAACACTGAAGCTTTCTTT
19 . TRBJ2-2 TRBD2 TRBV30 CAWTSRKGSGGPGTGELFF TGTGCCTGGACCTCTCGAAAGGGAAGCGGGGGGCCGGGCACCGGGGAGCTGTTTTTT
12 . TRBJ1-5 . TRBV4-1 CASSQLGQPQHF TGCGCCAGCAGCCAACTTGGTCAGCCCCAGCATTTT
17 . TRBJ1-5 TRBD1 TRBV3-1/TRBV3-2 CASSSTDRGGSNQPQHF TGTGCCAGCAGCTCTACGGACAGGGGGGGAAGCAATCAGCCCCAGCATTTT
14 . TRBJ2-1 . TRBV21-1 CASSSNRRNNEQFF TGTGCCAGCAGCTCCAATCGACGTAACAATGAGCAGTTCTTC
15 few TRBJ1-2 . TRBV10-1 CASIHTGKGNYGYTF TGCGCCAGCATTCACACAGGTAAGGGAAACTATGGCTACACCTTC
14 . TRBJ2-5 TRBD1 TRBV5-5 CASSLAGGQETQYF TGTGCCAGCAGCTTGGCAGGGGGACAAGAGACCCAGTACTTC
17 . TRBJ1-3 . TRBV15 CATSRDFNIRGGNTIYF TGTGCCACCAGCAGAGATTTTAATATTCGGGGGGGAAACACCATATATTTT
15 . TRBJ1-1 . TRBV5-1 CASSVSGFGNTEAFF TGCGCCAGCAGTGTCTCAGGCTTTGGGAACACTGAAGCTTTCTTT
13 . TRBJ1-1 . TRBV7-2 CASSSGGYTEAFF TGTGCCAGCAGCTCTGGGGGCTACACTGAAGCTTTCTTT
17 . TRBJ2-3 TRBD1 TRBV7-2 CASSFSRGQGGTDTQYF TGTGCCAGCAGCTTTAGCCGGGGCCAGGGGGGCACAGATACGCAGTATTTT
16 . TRBJ2-3 . TRBV9 CASSVVALPSTDTQYF TGTGCCAGCAGCGTAGTTGCCCTCCCTAGCACAGATACGCAGTATTTT
17 . TRBJ1-5 TRBD1 TRBV4-3 CASSQEGTGRNNQPQHF TGCGCCAGCAGCCAAGAGGGGACAGGTCGGAACAATCAGCCCCAGCATTTT
15 . TRBJ2-5 TRBD1 TRBV2 CASSWDRGRGETQYF TGTGCCAGCAGTTGGGACAGGGGGCGCGGGGAGACCCAGTACTTC
14 . TRBJ1-5 . TRBV29-1 CSVGIGGANQPQHF TGCAGCGTTGGCATTGGGGGGGCGAATCAGCCCCAGCATTTT
15 few TRBJ2-1 . TRBV7-6 CASSLGPGPYNEQFF TGTGCCAGCAGCTTAGGGCCGGGGCCCTACAATGAGCAGTTCTTC